This TCR beta chain was profiled in a study of blood T cell repertoires in COVID-19. Looking at the study overall: From T cells, B-cell-depleted T cells, or PBMCs came the material, which was cDNA or gDNA.

Assignment of participants to cohorts was predicated upon participant-reported clinical history. In the original workflow: Nucleated cell counts were estimated from reference gene primer amplification. Clones were read by immunoSEQ multiplex PCR, and TCRdb kept only the in-frame ones, dropping some. The V and J calls and the clone size are those of that table, but D and trimming were determined from the DNA. There are around 330,000 clones in the sample; 90% occur only once, and around 2.5% lies in the top ten. The germline V and J ends were trimmed by 5 bases and 3 bases, with 14 bases remaining between them. There are 14 residues in the CDR3. In germline, CDR1 is SGHAT, CDR2 FQDESV (reference sequence).

Sequenced sample: PBMCs or T cells enriched from blood (not recorded which). This rearrangement joins TRBV11-1 to TRBJ2-7; D gene uncertain. This TCR came from a man aged 55 to 70 who had recovered from COVID-19. CDR3 amino acids: CASSQAPLDYEQYF. The CDR3 region has the DNA TGTGCCAGCAGCCAAGCCCCCCTCGACTACGAGCAGTACTTC.